One and the same sample provided the 19 T cell receptor beta chains below, sequenced in a study of cytomegalovirus exposure and HLA in healthy donors. The PCR was carried out with 60 Vbeta primers and 13 Jbeta primers. Clones were sequenced by immunoSEQ multiplex PCR, and TCRdb holds only the in-frame ones, with some missing. The sample lists about 82,000 clones, around three quarters occurring once. Sequenced input: PBMCs. The receptors here all came from a man aged 55-75 years in good health and CMV-seronegative.

The chain is built from TRBV4-3 and TRBJ2-1; TRBD2 is a possible D gene (5 bases). Trimming removed 4 bases at V and 3 bases at J, with 7 bases between. CDR3 length: 13 residues. Germline CDR1 reads LGHNA; CDR2 reads YSLEER. The CDR3 DNA reads as TGCGCCAGCAGCCCGGACTTCTACAATGAGCAGTTCTTC. It encodes CASSPDFYNEQFF.

The rearrangement joins TRBV7-2 to TRBJ2-6, with D unclear. The CDR3 sequence is 16 residues long. V lost 2 bases and J lost 0, with 8 bases in between. CDR1 is SGHTA and CDR2 is FQGNSA in the germline V gene. This CDR3 reads CASSLNSISGANVLTF. CDR3 DNA: TGTGCCAGCAGCTTAAATTCCATCTCTGGGGCCAACGTCCTGACTTTC.

The CDR3 protein is CASSEASPVAGYEQYF. CDR3 nucleotides: TGTGCCAGCAGTGAAGCCTCACCCGTAGCGGGCTACGAGCAGTACTTC. V gene TRBV6-1 combines with J gene TRBJ2-7, with 7 bases that match TRBD2. There are 16 residues in the CDR3. Germline V gene sequence: CDR1 MNHNS, CDR2 SASEGT. V was clipped by 0 bases and J by 3 bases; unmatched bases: 8.

On this clone: This same CDR3 is encoded by further DNA sequences in the sample. The chain uses TRBV6-6 and TRBJ1-2, with 7 bases fitting TRBD1. The V gene end was trimmed by 4 bases and the J gene end by 13 bases; junction bases not matched to a gene: 12. The CDR3 is 13 amino acids. The germline V gene has CDR1 MNHNY and CDR2 SVGAGI (reference sequence). The DNA for the CDR3 is TGTGCCAGCAGTTCAGGCACAGGGGAGCTGGGCACCTTC. This encodes CASSSGTGELGTF.

CDR3 in amino acids: CASSQLAGGPDEQFF. As DNA, the CDR3 is TGTGCCAGCAGCCAACTAGCGGGGGGGCCGGATGAGCAGTTCTTC. V is TRBV14 and J is TRBJ2-1; 12 bases align to TRBD2. This CDR3 has 15 amino acids. J gave up 8 bases and V 2 bases, and 4 bases lay outside the gene matches. From germline, CDR1 is SGHDN and CDR2 FVKESK.

V gene TRBV7-2 combines with J gene TRBJ2-5; 7 bases align to TRBD2. This CDR3 is 15 amino acids long. J was trimmed by 5 bases and V by 1 base; bases with no gene match: 7. Germline assignment: CDR1 SGHTA and CDR2 FQGNSA. The chain's CDR3 is CASSLDGRVGETQYF. The CDR3 region has the DNA TGTGCCAGCAGCTTAGATGGGAGGGTAGGGGAGACCCAGTACTTC.

This clone was detected only a few times. V and J are TRBV29-1 and TRBJ2-1; 9 bases align to TRBD1. The V gene's germline CDR1 is SQVTM and CDR2 ANQGSEA. There are 14 residues in the CDR3. V was pared by 6 bases and J by 5 bases, with 8 bases of the junction left unmatched. The CDR3 bases are TGCAGCGTACGAGACAGGGGGTGGGACAATGAGCAGTTCTTC. Encoded protein: CSVRDRGWDNEQFF.

The chain uses TRBV6-1 and TRBJ1-4; possible D gene TRBD1, 6 bases. Deletions cut 10 bases from V and 5 bases from J, with 17 bases between. Looked up from germline, CDR1 is MNHNS and CDR2 is SASEGT. The length of the CDR3 is 14 residues. The CDR3: CATKIGGENEKLFF. DNA of the CDR3: TGTGCCACCAAAATAGGGGGAGAGAATGAAAAACTGTTTTTT.

CDR3 region: CASSFAGGTASPLHF. CDR3 DNA sequence: TGTGCCAGCAGTTTCGCGGGCGGGACAGCTTCACCCCTCCACTTT. The chain is built from TRBV6-5 and TRBJ1-6, with 7 bases identical to TRBD1. Germline V gives CDR1 MNHEY, CDR2 SVGAGI. The CDR3 is 15 residues long. V gave up 4 bases and J gave up 9 bases; unmatched junction bases: 9.

The V and J genes are TRBV28 and TRBJ2-7, with D perhaps matching TRBD2 (7 bases). The germline CDR1 and CDR2 sequences are MDHEN and SYDVKM. Trimming cost V 6 bases and J 9 bases, with 21 bases left between them. The CDR3 runs 14 residues. The CDR3 is CASSEGGGLRGQYF. The CDR3 DNA sequence: TGTGCCAGCAGCGAGGGCGGGGGCCTACGAGGGCAGTACTTC. The complete variable domain, with remaining parts taken from reference TRBV28 and TRBJ2-7, reads DVKVTQSSRYLVKRTGEKVFLECVQDMDHENMFWYRQDPGLGLRLIYFSYDVKMKEKGDIPEGYSVSREKKERFSLILESASTNQTSMYLCASSEGGGLRGQYFGPGTRLTVT.

This chain connects TRBV19 to TRBJ2-7, with no clear D. CDR1 and CDR2 (germline): LNHDA, SQIVND (reference sequence). V was shortened by 3 bases and J by 6 bases, with 18 bases between the two germline ends. This CDR3 contains 15 residues. The CDR3 region has the DNA TGTGCCAGTAGTATTTCGGGTAAGGTGGCTACCGAGCAGTACTTC. This translates into CASSISGKVATEQYF.

This clone occurred a few times. V gene TRBV28 combines with J gene TRBJ2-1, with 9 bases matching TRBD1. Germline assignment: CDR1 MDHEN and CDR2 SYDVKM. The V gene end was trimmed by 5 bases and the J gene end by 5 bases; junction bases not matched to a gene: 10. The CDR3 length is 16 residues. The CDR3 loop is CASSPGDGTGHNEQFF. The CDR3 nucleotides are TGTGCCAGCAGTCCCGGGGACGGGACAGGGCACAATGAGCAGTTCTTC.

The V and J genes are TRBV6-1 and TRBJ2-5, with 10 bases matching TRBD1. CDR3 length: 13 residues. After removal of 8 bases from V and 5 bases from J, the junction contained 5 bases not matched to a gene. Germline CDR1 is MNHNS and CDR2 is SASEGT. The CDR3 bases are TGTGCCAGCGGGACAGGGGAGCAGGAGACCCAGTACTTC. Amino acids: CASGTGEQETQYF.

The chain uses TRBV5-8 and TRBJ1-4, with D uncertain. Between the trimmed V and J ends, which lost 0 bases and 6 bases, there was a span of 12 bases. Germline CDR1 is SGHTS and CDR2 is YDEGEE. This CDR3 is 15 amino acids long. The CDR3 DNA is TGTGCCAGCAGCTTGGAGGGAGGGCGGGATGAAAAACTGTTTTTT. Its protein product is CASSLEGGRDEKLFF. Full variable domain (rest looked up from reference TRBV5-8 and TRBJ1-4): EAGVTQSPTHLIKTRGQQATLRCSPISGHTSVYWYQQALGLGLQFLLWYDEGEERNRGNFPPRFSGRQFPNYSSELNVNALELEDSALYLCASSLEGGRDEKLFFGSGTQLSVL.

The chain carries TRBV6-1 and TRBJ1-2; D is undetermined. V was clipped by 6 bases and J by 0 bases, with 14 bases between them. In germline, CDR1 is MNHNS, CDR2 SASEGT. CDR3 size: 15 residues. CDR3 loop: CASSPTRVANYGYTF. The CDR3 DNA reads as TGTGCCAGCAGCCCTACGAGAGTCGCTAACTATGGCTACACCTTC.

The chain links TRBV4-2 to TRBJ1-2; 7 nucleotides match TRBD1. Per germline, CDR1 LGHNA and CDR2 YNFKEQ. V lost 5 bases, J lost 2 bases, and 20 bases stayed unmatched. The CDR3 contains 19 residues. The CDR3 here is CASSSVTDSGTEMNYGYTF. The CDR3 DNA is TGTGCCAGCAGCTCCGTTACGGACTCCGGGACAGAAATGAACTATGGCTACACCTTC.

The V gene is TRBV4-1, the J gene TRBJ2-3, with D possibly being TRBD2 (6 bases). This CDR3 contains 13 residues. The germline V gene has CDR1 MGHRA and CDR2 YSYEKL. V lost 5 bases to trimming and J lost 0 bases, with 6 bases between them. In DNA, the CDR3 is TGCGCCAGCAGCGGGGGGAGCACAGATACGCAGTATTTT. It translates to CASSGGSTDTQYF.

This chain connects TRBV6-6 to TRBJ1-3; weak D call: TRBD1 (6 bases). The CDR3 is 13 amino acids. Trimming took off 6 bases at V and 5 bases at J, with 11 bases between the two ends. Germline V gives CDR1 MNHNY, CDR2 SVGAGI (reference sequence). The CDR3 nucleotides are TGTGCCAGCAGGCACCGGGACAGAAACACCATATATTTT. Protein: CASRHRDRNTIYF.

The rearrangement links TRBV19 to TRBJ1-5; D remains unclear. Germline CDR1 is LNHDA and CDR2 is SQIVND (reference sequence). With 3 bases removed from V and 0 bases from J, the gap between germline ends came to 12 bases. The CDR3 spans 16 residues. The CDR3 DNA reads TGTGCCAGTAGTATTGGGCAGTCTTATAGCAATCAGCCCCAGCATTTT. Encoded protein: CASSIGQSYSNQPQHF.